A single sample gave rise to the 27 T cell receptor beta chains below, sequenced in a study of T cell repertoires in cytomegalovirus infection. Antigens for these TCRs are unknown. TCRdb passed the reads through MiXCR, listing each CDR3 protein once. Among some 700,000 distinct CDR3 sequences listed, around 30% were seen once. The sequencing used cultured PBMCs, collected from culture after CMV antigen stimulation. These TCRs come from a human donor in good health (CMV status not recorded). Some clones in this sample may be carry-over from other donors' samples.

This rearrangement joins TRBV19 to TRBJ2-3; D gene unclear. Germline V CDR1 and CDR2: LNHDA, SQIVND (reference sequence). Trimming stripped 6 bases from V and 2 bases from J, with 12 bases between. The CDR3 is 14 amino acids. This CDR3 reads CASSKGLPTDTQYF. DNA of the CDR3: TGTGCCAGTAGCAAGGGTCTGCCCACAGATACGCAGTATTTT.

This clonotype was detected only a few times. The genes are TRBV2 and TRBJ2-1; D perhaps matches TRBD1 (5 bases). This CDR3 has 15 residues. Between the trimmed V and J ends, which lost 5 bases and 4 bases, there was a span of 15 bases. Per germline, CDR1 SNHLY and CDR2 FYNNEI. CDR3 in amino acids: CASSLSQGFYNEQFF. Here the CDR3 DNA reads TGTGCCAGCAGTTTGAGCCAGGGTTTTTACAATGAGCAGTTCTTC. The complete variable domain, with remaining parts taken from reference TRBV2 and TRBJ2-1, reads EPEVTQTPSHQVTQMGQEVILRCVPISNHLYFYWYRQILGQKVEFLVSFYNNEISEKSEIFDDQFSVERPDGSNFTLKIRSTKLEDSAMYFCASSLSQGFYNEQFFGPGTRLTVL.

The chain couples TRBV12-3 or TRBV12-4 to TRBJ1-2, with D hard to call. Trimming cost V 2 bases and J 1 base, with 8 bases left between them. CDR3 size: 14 residues. The CDR3 region has the DNA TGTGCCAGCAGTTTATCTACAGATAACTATGGCTACACCTTC. Translating gives CASSLSTDNYGYTF.

This clonotype was observed at least ten times. The CDR3 DNA reads as TGTGCCAGCAGCTTAGTACAGGCAGTATGGGCTTTCTTT. Its protein product is CASSLVQAVWAFF. This chain joins TRBV7-2 and TRBJ1-1, with D perhaps matching TRBD1 (5 bases). The V gene lost 1 base and the J gene lost 11 bases, with 14 bases spanning the gap. CDR3 length equals 13 residues. Germline V gives CDR1 SGHTA, CDR2 FQGNSA.

The chain links TRBV20-1 to TRBJ2-1; 8 nucleotides agree with TRBD1. Germline V gene sequence: CDR1 DFQATT, CDR2 SNEGSKA (reference sequence). The CDR3 totals 14 residues. The trim removed 6 bases at V and 7 bases at J, leaving 11 bases unmatched. The CDR3 sequence: CSAADRARRNEQFF. The CDR3, as DNA: TGCAGTGCAGCGGACAGGGCACGGCGGAATGAGCAGTTCTTC.

This sequence joins TRBV11-2 and TRBJ2-1, with 11 bases lining up with TRBD2. Per the germline V gene, CDR1 is SGHAT and CDR2 is FQNNGV. This CDR3 spans 19 amino acids. The V segment lost 6 bases and the J segment 7 bases; nucleotides outside the gene matches: 20. CDR3 sequence reads: CASRSAASGGTRRRNEQFF. Written as DNA, the CDR3 is TGTGCCAGCAGGTCCGCGGCTAGCGGGGGGACAAGGAGGAGAAATGAGCAGTTCTTC. The variable domain in full, completed from reference TRBV11-2 and TRBJ2-1, reads EAGVAQSPRYKIIEKRQSVAFWCNPISGHATLYWYQQILGQGPKLLIQFQNNGVVDDSQLPKDRFSAERLKGVDSTLKIQPAKLEDSAVYLCASRSAASGGTRRRNEQFFGPGTRLTVL.

This clonotype has only a few counts. The rearrangement joins TRBV4-1 to TRBJ1-1; D is possibly TRBD1 (5 bases). Germline CDR1 reads MGHRA; CDR2 reads YSYEKL. The CDR3 contains 12 residues. V was shortened by 6 bases and J by 5 bases, with 10 bases between the two germline ends. The CDR3 sequence is CASRDQGTEAFF. CDR3 coding DNA: TGCGCCAGCAGGGATCAGGGTACTGAAGCTTTCTTT.

The chain joins TRBV10-2 to TRBJ1-1, with 10 nucleotides matching TRBD1. Germline trimming cut 10 bases from V and 7 bases from J; bases unmatched to any gene: 12. CDR3 size: 14 residues. Germline CDR1 reads WSHSY; CDR2 reads SAAADI. The CDR3 protein is CATSSGTGVNEAFF. DNA of the CDR3: TGCGCCACTTCATCCGGGACAGGGGTAAATGAAGCTTTCTTT.

This chain joins TRBV5-5 and TRBJ2-1; D possibly corresponds to TRBD2 (6 bases). Germline V gives CDR1 SGHKS, CDR2 YYEKEE (reference sequence). Trimming removed 5 bases from V and 0 bases from J, with 12 bases in between. The CDR3 is 15 residues long. This CDR3 reads CASSVLADSYNEQFF. The CDR3 DNA reads as TGTGCCAGCAGTGTACTAGCTGACTCCTACAATGAGCAGTTCTTC.

This clonotype was seen repeatedly, ten times or more. V and J are TRBV7-8 and TRBJ1-4; a possible D gene is TRBD1 (5 bases). Deletions cut 1 base from V and 11 bases from J, with 8 bases between. The CDR3 runs to 12 residues. The germline V gene encodes CDR1 SGHVS and CDR2 FQNEAQ. CDR3 DNA sequence: TGTGCCAGCAGCTTAGGGGGACTGAAACTGTTTTTT. As protein: CASSLGGLKLFF.

The rearrangement uses TRBV30 and TRBJ2-7; 7 bases line up with TRBD2. Germline V gene data show CDR1 as GTSNPN and CDR2 as SVGIG (reference sequence). The CDR3 covers 12 residues. The J segment lost 7 bases and the V segment lost 0 bases, leaving 3 bases of the junction unmatched. The CDR3, as DNA: TGTGCCTGGAGTGTACTGGGACTAGAGCAGTACTTC. This codes for CAWSVLGLEQYF.

The sample holds many counts of this clonotype. V and J are TRBV7-8 and TRBJ1-6; the D is unclear. CDR3 size: 15 residues. Germline lookup yields CDR1 SGHVS and CDR2 FQNEAQ. V dropped 1 base and J dropped 7 bases, with 11 bases sitting between them. The CDR3 nucleotides are TGTGCCAGCAGCTTAGTTCGGCAGGAGAATTCACCCCTCCACTTT. It encodes CASSLVRQENSPLHF.

This clonotype was seen only a few times. V and J are TRBV7-2 and TRBJ2-7, with no clear D. There are 13 residues in the CDR3. Germline CDR1 is SGHTA and CDR2 is FQGNSA. V was cut by 5 bases and J by 6 bases, with 14 bases left in between. The CDR3 nucleotides are TGTGCCAGCAGCGCCCCCGCAGGCAGCGAGCAGTACTTC. It is translated as CASSAPAGSEQYF.

The chain couples TRBV19 to TRBJ2-7, with D uncertain. The CDR3 sequence is 15 residues long. The germline V and J ends were trimmed by 6 bases and 0 bases, with 15 bases remaining between them. Per the germline V gene, CDR1 is LNHDA and CDR2 is SQIVND (reference sequence). CDR3 sequence (DNA): TGTGCCAGTAGCCATGCGGTCCGGAGCTCCTACGAGCAGTACTTC. Encoded protein: CASSHAVRSSYEQYF.

This clonotype has at least ten counts. The chain recombines TRBV7-2 with TRBJ1-2, with 7 bases that match TRBD1. The CDR3 covers 13 residues. V was clipped by 5 bases and J by 4 bases; unmatched bases: 4. CDR1 is SGHTA, CDR2 FQGNSA, per germline. In DNA form, the CDR3 reads TGTGCCAGCAGCGTAGGGGGCGGCTATGGCTACACCTTC. This translates into CASSVGGGYGYTF. Full variable domain (outside the CDR3, taken from reference TRBV7-2 and TRBJ1-2): GAGVSQSPSNKVTEKGKDVELRCDPISGHTALYWYRQSLGQGLEFLIYFQGNSAPDKSGLPSDRFSAERTGGSVSTLTIQRTQQEDSAVYLCASSVGGGYGYTFGSGTRLTVV.

V and J are TRBV2 and TRBJ1-1; D remains unclear. The CDR3 is made up of 13 amino acids. V was trimmed by 7 bases and J by 3 bases, leaving 12 bases between them. Germline assignment: CDR1 SNHLY and CDR2 FYNNEI. CDR3 DNA: TGTGCCAGCATTGACGATGTGGACACTGAAGCTTTCTTT. This codes for CASIDDVDTEAFF.

This clonotype has a handful of counts. This sequence joins TRBV29-1 and TRBJ2-1; the match to TRBD2 covers 8 bases. Germline CDR1 reads SQVTM; CDR2 reads ANQGSEA. The CDR3 totals 16 residues. V trimming: 4 bases; J trimming: 5 bases; junction bases outside the gene matches: 13. In nucleotides, the CDR3 is TGCAGCGTTGGTGGTAAGGCGGGAGGATATAACAATGAGCAGTTCTTC. It codes for CSVGGKAGGYNNEQFF.

About this clonotype itself: A much larger clone is a single base away; this may be a read error. J is TRBJ1-1 and V is TRBV12-3 or TRBV12-4, with TRBD1 identical over 9 bases. With 7 bases clipped from V and 1 base from J, the junction kept 1 base outside the gene matches. There are 13 residues in the CDR3. As DNA, the CDR3 is TGTGCCAGCATGGGACAGGGGAACACTGAAGCTTTCTTT. Translated: CASMGQGNTEAFF.

This chain links TRBV12-3 or TRBV12-4 with TRBJ2-2; D is perhaps TRBD1 (5 bases). The CDR3 is made up of 15 amino acids. Trimming removed 6 bases from V and 4 bases from J, with 15 bases in between. DNA of the CDR3: TGTGCCAGCAGACCTCAGACAGAAGCCACCGGGGAGCTGTTTTTT. This codes for CASRPQTEATGELFF.

V gene TRBV7-9 combines with J gene TRBJ2-5; D is possibly TRBD1 (6 bases). CDR3 length: 15 residues. Looked up from germline, CDR1 is SEHNR and CDR2 is FQNEAQ (reference sequence). Trimming cost V 1 base and J 0 bases, with 9 bases left between them. The CDR3 DNA is TGTGCCAGCAGCTTAGGCCGGGACAACCAAGAGACCCAGTACTTC. Protein product: CASSLGRDNQETQYF.

The genes are TRBV7-6 and TRBJ2-7; D uncertain. The CDR3 totals 15 residues. The germline V gene has CDR1 SGHVS and CDR2 FNYEAQ. The ends were cut back, 2 bases at V and 3 bases at J, with 14 bases in the middle. The CDR3 region is CASSLTRRGNYEQYF. CDR3 bases: TGTGCCAGCAGCTTAACTCGACGCGGCAACTACGAGCAGTACTTC. The entire variable domain, with the rest obtained from reference TRBV7-6 and TRBJ2-7, is as follows: GAGVSQSPRYKVTKRGQDVALRCDPISGHVSLYWYRQALGQGPEFLTYFNYEAQQDKSGLPNDRFSAERPEGSISTLTIQRTEQRDSAMYRCASSLTRRGNYEQYFGPGTRLTVT.

This chain links TRBV19 with TRBJ1-2, with D tentatively TRBD1 (5 bases). Germline values: CDR1 LNHDA, CDR2 SQIVND (reference sequence). The CDR3 spans 14 residues. The V and J ends lost 5 bases and 3 bases respectively, with 13 bases between them. The CDR3 DNA reads TGTGCCAGTAGTCCTCGGGACGGCTACTATGGCTACACCTTC. The encoded protein is CASSPRDGYYGYTF.

This sequence joins TRBV7-2 and TRBJ2-5; TRBD1 aligns across 7 bases. The CDR3 has 15 amino acids. CDR1 SGHTA and CDR2 FQGNSA come from the germline V gene. Trimming at V came to 6 bases and at J to 2 bases, leaving 9 bases not matched to a gene. The chain's CDR3 is CASRRTGVGQETQYF. In DNA, the CDR3 is TGTGCCAGCAGGAGAACAGGGGTTGGGCAAGAGACCCAGTACTTC.

The J gene is TRBJ2-1, the V gene TRBV6-2 or TRBV6-3; the D gene is possibly TRBD2 (5 bases). CDR3 size: 10 residues. V was cut by 10 bases and J by 10 bases, with 11 bases left in between. Germline V CDR1 and CDR2: MNHEY, SVGEGT. The CDR3 loop reads CANGLNEQFF. CDR3 bases: TGTGCCAACGGACTGAACGAGCAGTTCTTC.

The gene calls are TRBV28 and TRBJ2-4; 7 bases are shared with TRBD1. This CDR3 is built from 16 residues. J lost 1 base, V lost 6 bases, and 9 bases had no gene match. In germline, CDR1 is MDHEN, CDR2 SYDVKM. CDR3 sequence: CASRLSAGGAKNIQYF. The CDR3 DNA sequence: TGTGCCAGCAGACTCTCGGCAGGGGGTGCCAAAAACATTCAGTACTTC. The variable domain in full, with the rest retrieved from reference TRBV28 and TRBJ2-4, is DVKVTQSSRYLVKRTGEKVFLECVQDMDHENMFWYRQDPGLGLRLIYFSYDVKMKEKGDIPEGYSVSREKKERFSLILESASTNQTSMYLCASRLSAGGAKNIQYFGAGTRLSVL.

This sequence joins TRBV7-2 and TRBJ1-2, with D possibly TRBD1 on 6 matching bases. V lost 2 bases and J 3 bases, leaving 10 bases between the germline ends. CDR3 length equals 14 residues. Germline V CDR1 and CDR2: SGHTA, FQGNSA. In nucleotides, the CDR3 is TGTGCCAGCAGCTTAAACAGGGAATACTATGGCTACACCTTC. Translating it yields CASSLNREYYGYTF.

This clonotype has a count of ten or more. V gene TRBV7-2 combines with J gene TRBJ1-1, with TRBD1 as a possible D gene (5 bases). The germline V and J ends were trimmed by 4 bases and 1 base, with 13 bases remaining between them. The CDR3 length is 15 residues. CDR1 is SGHTA, CDR2 FQGNSA, per germline. The chain's CDR3 is CASSYSGTQNTEAFF. DNA for the CDR3: TGTGCCAGCAGCTACTCCGGGACGCAGAACACTGAAGCTTTCTTT.